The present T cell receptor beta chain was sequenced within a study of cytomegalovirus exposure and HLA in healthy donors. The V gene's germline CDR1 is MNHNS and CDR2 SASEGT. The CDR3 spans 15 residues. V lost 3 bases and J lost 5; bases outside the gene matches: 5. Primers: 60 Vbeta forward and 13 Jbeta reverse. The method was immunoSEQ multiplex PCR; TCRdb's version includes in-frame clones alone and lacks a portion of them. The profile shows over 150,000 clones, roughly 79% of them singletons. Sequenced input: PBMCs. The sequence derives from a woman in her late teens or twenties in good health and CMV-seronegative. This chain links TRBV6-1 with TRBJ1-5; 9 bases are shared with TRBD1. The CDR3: CASSEEDRGYQPQHF. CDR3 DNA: TGTGCCAGCAGTGAGGAGGACAGGGGTTATCAGCCCCAGCATTTT.